What follows describes a single T cell receptor beta chain. The CDR3 extends over 13 amino acids. V shed 1 base, J shed 8 bases, and the junction held 4 bases outside the gene matches. CDR1 MNHEY and CDR2 SVGAGI come from the germline V gene. Sequencing used immunoSEQ multiplex PCR; TCRdb keeps in-frame clones, though not all of them. The table lists roughly 61,000 clones, around 90% of them singletons. The data belong to a study of T cell changes during pregnancy in multiple sclerosis. The clonotype originates from a female donor in good health, enrolled as a control in a pregnancy study. The material was peripheral blood, obtained in the first trimester of pregnancy. V is TRBV6-5 and J is TRBJ1-1, with TRBD1 matching 7 bases. As DNA, the CDR3 is TGTGCCAGCAGTTACTTCGGACAGGCGGAAGCTTTCTTT. This encodes CASSYFGQAEAFF.